Listed below are T cell receptor beta chains from one sample, sequenced in a study of blood T cells in healthy people across ages. TCRdb itself ran the 5' RACE reads through MiXCR, one entry per CDR3 protein. The sample holds 580,000 or so distinct CDR3 sequences; roughly 48% are singletons and the top ten take about 22%. Sequencing was performed on blood. The receptors come from an older man in good health. Both conserved end residues are part of each CDR3. A D gene is named only where the DNA matches it firmly. Size tells how often a clone was seen (once, few, many) or the class of an expanded clone, and some rows leave it out.

abundance	j_gene	len	v_gene	d_gene	CDR3nt	CDR3aa
few	TRBJ2-1	15	TRBV9	TRBD1	TGTGCCAGCAGCGTAGCTGACGGACAGGGTGAAGAGCAGTTCTTC	CASSVADGQGEEQFF
few	TRBJ2-1	13	TRBV6-2/TRBV6-3	-	TGTGCCATCCGGGACTCTTCCTACAATGAGCAGTTCTTC	CAIRDSSYNEQFF
-	TRBJ2-5	13	TRBV6-5	-	TGTGCCAGCGGGGGGGCTCTTCAAGAGACCCAGTACTTC	CASGGALQETQYF
-	TRBJ1-2	17	TRBV4-2	TRBD1	TGTGCCAGCAGCCGATCCGCGGACAGGGAGGCGTTAAGCGGCTACACCTTC	CASSRSADREALSGYTF
few	TRBJ2-3	13	TRBV10-3	-	TGTGCCATCAGTGGCGGGATCGCAGATACGCAGTATTTT	CAISGGIADTQYF
few	TRBJ2-7	13	TRBV20-1	-	TGCAGTGCTAGACGACAGAGCTCCTACGAGCAGTACTTC	CSARRQSSYEQYF
-	TRBJ2-4	14	TRBV6-6	TRBD1	TGTGCCAGCAGTACAGGGGTGACCAAAAACATTCAGTACTTC	CASSTGVTKNIQYF
-	TRBJ1-5	14	TRBV20-1	TRBD1	TGCAGTGCCGGGGACAGGGTTAGCAATCAGCCCCAGCATTTT	CSAGDRVSNQPQHF
-	TRBJ2-7	17	TRBV5-5	-	TGTGCCAGCAGCTTGGGGCTGGGGTTGGCCGCTAGGTACGAGCAGTACTTC	CASSLGLGLAARYEQYF
-	TRBJ2-7	14	TRBV10-3	TRBD1	TGTGCCATCAGGCCGGGACAGGGGTTGAACGAGCAGTACTTC	CAIRPGQGLNEQYF
once	TRBJ2-7	15	TRBV4-3	-	TGCGCCAGCAGCCAAGATCGTGGAGCACAGGGAGAGCAGTACTTC	CASSQDRGAQGEQYF
-	TRBJ2-1	16	TRBV15	TRBD2	TGTGCCACCAGCAGGGACGGGACTAGCGGGTTCAATGAGCAGTTCTTC	CATSRDGTSGFNEQFF
few	TRBJ1-4	15	TRBV5-1	TRBD1	TGCGCCAGCCGCCGACAGGGGGAACAAAATGAAAAACTGTTTTTT	CASRRQGEQNEKLFF
once	TRBJ2-7	12	TRBV10-3	-	TGTGCCATCAGGGAGACAGTTAACGAGCAGTACTTC	CAIRETVNEQYF
-	TRBJ1-1	16	TRBV20-1	-	TGCAGTGCTAGGGGCCTATTGAGCAGAGTGAACACTGAAGCTTTCTTT	CSARGLLSRVNTEAFF
many	TRBJ2-3	16	TRBV6-5	-	TGTGCCCCCCAGACGCAGCGGACCTCCAGCACAGATACGCAGTATTTT	CAPQTQRTSSTDTQYF
-	TRBJ1-1	18	TRBV4-3	TRBD1	TGCGCCAGCAGCCAGTCACAGGGGCGAATTTCAAGGAACACTGAAGCTTTCTTT	CASSQSQGRISRNTEAFF
-	TRBJ1-1	16	TRBV20-1	-	TGCAGTGCTAGAGATGGGGGCAGGGTTATGAACACTGAAGCTTTCTTT	CSARDGGRVMNTEAFF
once	TRBJ2-1	14	TRBV28	TRBD2	TGTGCCAGCAGTCCCGCGGGGACTAGCGGGAAGGGGTTCTTC	CASSPAGTSGKGFF
few	TRBJ2-5	13	TRBV7-2	-	TGTGCCAGCAGCCTCAGGGGACAAGAGACCCAGTACTTC	CASSLRGQETQYF
-	TRBJ2-7	14	TRBV20-1	-	TGCAGTGCTAGGGGTATGGCCAGGACCTACGAGCAGTACTTC	CSARGMARTYEQYF
few	TRBJ2-1	16	TRBV12-3/TRBV12-4	-	TGTGCCAGCAGTCGTCAGGCGGGTCTAGCCTACAATGAGCAGTTCTTC	CASSRQAGLAYNEQFF
-	TRBJ2-4	15	TRBV29-1	TRBD2	TGCAGCGTGGCAAAAGCGGGAGTAGCCAAAAACATTCAGTACTTC	CSVAKAGVAKNIQYF
-	TRBJ2-2	15	TRBV7-2	TRBD1	TGTGCCAGCATGCGAGACAGGGGAAGTGCCGGGGAGCTGTTTTTT	CASMRDRGSAGELFF
-	TRBJ1-2	14	TRBV12-3/TRBV12-4	-	TGTGCCAGCACCATAGCGGCAGGGTATAGTGGCTACACCTTC	CASTIAAGYSGYTF
-	TRBJ2-2	15	TRBV7-7	-	TGTGCTAGCAGCCGGGACCGCACTCCCACCGGGGAGCTGTTTTTT	CASSRDRTPTGELFF
-	TRBJ2-3	14	TRBV20-1	TRBD1	TGCAGTGCTGCCGACAGGGCCCCCACAGATACGCAGTATTTT	CSAADRAPTDTQYF
-	TRBJ2-1	15	TRBV6-6	-	TGTGCCAGCACCAAGGCCCGGGTGTCCTACAATGAGCAGTTCTTC	CASTKARVSYNEQFF
few	TRBJ2-1	15	TRBV4-1	TRBD1	TGCGCCAGCAGCCAAGAAGGACAGGGCTGGGATGAGCAGTTCTTC	CASSQEGQGWDEQFF
-	TRBJ2-1	13	TRBV12-3/TRBV12-4	-	TGTGCCAGCAGTTGGGACTGGGGCGATGAGCAGTTCTTC	CASSWDWGDEQFF
-	TRBJ2-7	15	TRBV20-1	TRBD1	TGCAGTGCTAGAGATCCGGGACAGGGGTCCTACGAGCAGTACTTC	CSARDPGQGSYEQYF
-	TRBJ2-1	12	TRBV20-1	TRBD1	TGCAGTCCCTCAGAGGGGGCTCGGGAGCAGTTCTTC	CSPSEGAREQFF
-	TRBJ2-7	13	TRBV28	TRBD2	TGTGCCAGCGGGGTTAGCGGGAGCTACGAGCAGTACTTC	CASGVSGSYEQYF
-	TRBJ1-3	15	TRBV9	-	TGTGCCAGCAGCGTAAGAGGGTTGGAAGGAAACACCATATATTTT	CASSVRGLEGNTIYF
few	TRBJ1-2	13	TRBV7-9	-	TGTGCCAGCAGCTTGGACGGACTTCCGCGCTACACCTTC	CASSLDGLPRYTF
few	TRBJ2-3	15	TRBV7-2	-	TGTGCCAGCAGCTTAGAAGCGGAATTCACAGATACGCAGTATTTT	CASSLEAEFTDTQYF
-	TRBJ1-2	11	TRBV29-1	-	TGCAGCGTCGACAGTAACTATGGCTACACCTTC	CSVDSNYGYTF
-	TRBJ1-2	14	TRBV6-6	-	TGTGCCAGCAGTTACTCAGCGACCTACTACGGCTACACCTTC	CASSYSATYYGYTF
-	TRBJ1-2	13	TRBV30	-	TGTGCCTGCCTGGGGCAGGGTGGTTATGGCTACACCTTC	CACLGQGGYGYTF
-	TRBJ1-5	13	TRBV29-1	TRBD1	TGCAGCGTCAGACAGGGGACGGATCAGCCCCAGCATTTT	CSVRQGTDQPQHF
-	TRBJ2-7	12	TRBV6-5	-	TGTGCCAGCGGGATCGGCTCCTACGAGCAGTACTTC	CASGIGSYEQYF
-	TRBJ2-7	12	TRBV6-2/TRBV6-3	-	TGTGCCAGCAGCTCAGCGAGGAATGAGCAGTACTTC	CASSSARNEQYF
-	TRBJ1-1	11	TRBV29-1	-	-	CSVALGTETFF
few	TRBJ1-2	13	TRBV30	-	TGTGCCTGGAGTGTGGGTCCCGGCTATGGCTACACCTTC	CAWSVGPGYGYTF
-	TRBJ2-4	20	TRBV6-2/TRBV6-3	TRBD2	TGTGCCAGCAGTTACTCCCGCGGGGGGGGAACGGTAGGAGCCAAAAACATTCAGTACTTC	CASSYSRGGGTVGAKNIQYF
once	TRBJ1-2	15	TRBV12-3/TRBV12-4	-	TGTGCCAGTTCCCCCACAGGGACGATTAGCTATGGCTACACCTTC	CASSPTGTISYGYTF
-	TRBJ2-7	14	TRBV7-6	-	TGTGCCAGCAGCTTATCCGGGGAAACCTACGAGCAGTACTTC	CASSLSGETYEQYF
-	TRBJ1-4	15	TRBV29-1	-	TGCAGCGTTGAAGATTGGGCCTTGGGAACCGAAAAACTGTTTTTT	CSVEDWALGTEKLFF
-	TRBJ2-3	13	TRBV5-1	-	TGCGCCAGCAGCTTGGGGTACCGGGATACGCAGTATTTT	CASSLGYRDTQYF
-	TRBJ2-2	15	TRBV28	TRBD2	TGTACCAGCACACCCGGGACTAGTTACACCGGGGAGCTGTTTTTT	CTSTPGTSYTGELFF
-	TRBJ1-2	14	TRBV9	-	TGTGCCAGCAGCGTAGGGTGGCAGTCCTATGGCTACACCTTC	CASSVGWQSYGYTF
-	TRBJ2-4	15	TRBV10-3	TRBD1	TGTGCCATCAGTGAAGTGACAGGGTTCGAAAACATTCAGTACTTC	CAISEVTGFENIQYF
-	TRBJ2-3	15	TRBV9	-	TGTGCCAGCAGCGTCTTGGGACACCAAACAGATACGCAGTATTTT	CASSVLGHQTDTQYF
-	TRBJ2-4	14	TRBV6-1	-	TGTGCCAGCAGTTCAGGGGTTTCCAAAAACATTCAGTACTTC	CASSSGVSKNIQYF
-	TRBJ2-7	16	TRBV5-1	TRBD1	TGCGCCAGCAGCTTGGCCTTGACAGGGACCCCCTACGAGCAGTACTTC	CASSLALTGTPYEQYF
-	TRBJ2-1	15	TRBV7-2	-	TGTGCCAGCAGCTTAGAGAGCGCAACCTACAATGAGCAGTTCTTC	CASSLESATYNEQFF
-	TRBJ2-7	17	TRBV5-1	TRBD1	TGCGCCAGCAGCTTGGCCGCGACAGGGGGCCTATTAGAGGAGCAGTACTTC	CASSLAATGGLLEEQYF
-	TRBJ2-1	15	TRBV27	-	TGTGCCAGCAGTTTGCGGACTCAATCCTACAATGAGCAGTTCTTC	CASSLRTQSYNEQFF
-	TRBJ2-7	18	TRBV7-9	TRBD1	TGTGCCAGCAGCGGACAACTGGGGACAGCTAATAACTCCTACGAGCAGTACTTC	CASSGQLGTANNSYEQYF
-	TRBJ2-3	16	TRBV28	-	TGTGCCAGCAGTTTAAGGACGCGTCCCCGCACAGATACGCAGTATTTT	CASSLRTRPRTDTQYF